This T cell receptor beta chain was sequenced in a study of T cell responses to AZD1222 COVID-19 vaccine. Only in-frame clones appear in the TCRdb table, and some are missing; sequencing was by immunoSEQ multiplex PCR. There are roughly 130,000 clones in the sample; about 90% occur only once, and about 5.9% lies in the top ten. Germline loops: CDR1 MNHEY, CDR2 SMNVEV (reference sequence). V dropped 5 bases and J dropped 2 bases, with 16 bases sitting between them. The CDR3 is 16 amino acids. The TCR sequence derives from an adult in good health. The material sequenced was peripheral blood, taken on day 0 of AZD1222 vaccination. The V gene is TRBV27, the J gene TRBJ1-5, with D possibly being TRBD1 (6 bases). For the CDR3, the DNA is TGTGCCAGCAGTCGGGTGGGGGGCCCAGGCAATCAGCCCCAGCATTTT. Translating gives CASSRVGGPGNQPQHF.